A selection of T cell receptor beta chains follows, all from one sample in a study of identical twins. TCRdb reanalysed the 5' RACE reads using MiXCR and keeps one entry per CDR3 protein. The sample records 550,000 to 800,000 distinct CDR3 sequences, around 7.5% being singletons. These same records also appear under a second study, on yellow fever vaccine responses in identical twins.

The sample taken for sequencing was PBMCs. All receptors come from a woman aged 18-35 years in good health. The CDR3 runs from the conserved cysteine through the conserved F or W. Fields, in order: J gene, clone size, V gene, D gene, CDR3 protein, CDR3 DNA. D genes are given only for firm matches. Some rows mark clone size as missing; the rest say once, few, many or name a class of expanded clone.

TRBJ2-1,few,TRBV24-1,TRBD2,CATREGADNEQFF,TGTGCCACGCGGGAGGGTGCCGACAATGAGCAGTTCTTC
TRBJ2-5,-,TRBV6-1,-,CASTQSGGAAETQYF,TGTGCCAGCACCCAATCAGGAGGGGCGGCGGAGACCCAGTACTTC
TRBJ1-1,-,TRBV4-1,-,CASSQVPAANTEAFF,TGCGCCAGCAGCCAAGTCCCGGCCGCGAACACTGAAGCTTTCTTT
TRBJ2-1,many,TRBV4-1,-,CASSQDRSGHRSYNEQFF,TGCGCCAGCAGCCAAGATCGGTCTGGGCACCGCTCCTACAATGAGCAGTTCTTC
TRBJ2-5,few,TRBV15,-,CATSRGPGAHQETQYF,TGTGCCACCAGCAGGGGGCCGGGAGCTCACCAAGAGACCCAGTACTTC
TRBJ2-5,few,TRBV5-1,-,CASSSDSTQETQYF,TGCGCCAGCAGCTCCGACAGCACCCAAGAGACCCAGTACTTC
TRBJ2-3,many,TRBV5-1,TRBD2,CASSFSSGTSGGRRTDTQYF,TGCGCCAGCAGCTTTTCCTCCGGGACTAGCGGGGGACGTCGCACAGATACGCAGTATTTT
TRBJ2-7,-,TRBV3-1,TRBD2,CASSRTSGRADPYEQYF,TGTGCCAGCAGCCGGACTAGCGGGAGGGCCGATCCCTACGAGCAGTACTTC
TRBJ2-5,many,TRBV5-1,TRBD1,CASSPDRGEETQYF,TGCGCCAGCAGCCCAGACAGGGGTGAGGAGACCCAGTACTTC
TRBJ1-1,few,TRBV7-6,-,CASSPLTGYMNTEAFF,TGTGCCAGCAGCCCCCTGACAGGATACATGAACACTGAAGCTTTCTTT
TRBJ1-2,-,TRBV11-2,-,CASSFLTQGGIYGYTF,TGTGCCAGCAGCTTCCTTACCCAGGGAGGGATCTATGGCTACACCTTC
TRBJ1-2,many,TRBV4-2,TRBD1,CASSQDGTGGPYGYTF,TGTGCCAGCAGCCAAGATGGGACAGGGGGCCCCTATGGCTACACCTTC
TRBJ1-4,-,TRBV7-8,TRBD1,CASSLAVTGREKLFF,TGTGCCAGCAGCTTAGCCGTGACAGGGCGAGAAAAACTGTTTTTT
TRBJ2-2,many,TRBV7-2,-,CASSLDYNTGELFF,TGTGCCAGCAGCTTAGACTATAACACCGGGGAGCTGTTTTTT
TRBJ1-4,few,TRBV9,-,CASSVAPTVDEKLFF,TGTGCCAGCAGCGTAGCCCCCACTGTTGATGAAAAACTGTTTTTT
TRBJ2-5,-,TRBV20-1,TRBD1,CSAEGTEQETQYF,TGCAGTGCGGAAGGGACAGAACAAGAGACCCAGTACTTC
TRBJ2-3,-,TRBV20-1,TRBD2,CSAGLAYRTDTQYF,TGCAGTGCTGGACTAGCGTATCGCACAGATACGCAGTATTTT
TRBJ1-6,few,TRBV9,-,CASSVDPGSGDSPLHF,TGTGCCAGCAGCGTAGATCCAGGTTCGGGAGATTCACCCCTCCACTTT
TRBJ1-4,many,TRBV27,TRBD1,CASSPRQGNEKLFF,TGTGCCAGCAGTCCAAGACAGGGAAACGAAAAACTGTTTTTT
TRBJ2-1,many,TRBV10-2,-,CASRKRGWEQFF,TGCGCCAGCAGAAAACGGGGGTGGGAGCAGTTCTTC
TRBJ2-1,few,TRBV5-1,-,CASSGGRGPYNEQFF,TGCGCCAGCAGCGGGGGGAGGGGGCCTTACAATGAGCAGTTCTTC
TRBJ2-5,few,TRBV3-1,TRBD2,CASSQDSPGLAGTETQYF,TGTGCCAGCAGCCAGGACTCCCCGGGACTAGCGGGGACAGAGACCCAGTACTTC
TRBJ2-1,-,TRBV7-2,-,CASSSLAGQNNEQFF,TGTGCCAGCAGCTCCTTAGCGGGACAGAACAATGAGCAGTTCTTC
TRBJ1-2,-,TRBV12-3/TRBV12-4,-,CASSRRTQGGYTF,TGTGCCAGCAGCCGCCGGACCCAGGGGGGCTACACCTTC
TRBJ2-3,-,TRBV7-8,TRBD2,CASSQFGGSTDTQYF,TGTGCCAGCAGCCAGTTCGGGGGGAGCACAGATACGCAGTATTTT
TRBJ2-3,many,TRBV4-2,-,CASSNPLGTDTQYF,TGTGCCAGCAGCAACCCACTAGGCACAGATACGCAGTATTTT
TRBJ1-3,many,TRBV4-1,-,CASSQESPPGAGNTIYF,TGCGCCAGCAGCCAAGAATCTCCGCCGGGTGCCGGAAACACCATATATTTT
TRBJ2-7,few,TRBV2,-,CASRLLYEQYF,TGTGCCAGCAGATTGTTATACGAGCAGTACTTC
TRBJ2-3,few,TRBV19,-,CASSIIGASSYVTQYF,TGTGCCAGTAGTATTATCGGGGCCTCTTCGTATGTTACGCAGTATTTT
TRBJ1-2,-,TRBV20-1,TRBD1,CSAPTGTGGNGYTF,TGCAGTGCGCCAACCGGGACAGGGGGCAATGGCTACACCTTC
TRBJ1-2,few,TRBV7-8,TRBD1,CASSPGDSWDQGYTF,TGTGCCAGCAGCCCAGGGGACAGTTGGGACCAGGGCTACACCTTC
TRBJ2-7,many,TRBV5-1,TRBD1,CASSQKQGPTYEQYF,TGCGCCAGCAGTCAAAAACAGGGGCCTACCTACGAGCAGTACTTC
TRBJ2-2,few,TRBV6-1,TRBD2,CASSRSGKGGTGELFF,TGTGCCAGCAGCCGTAGCGGGAAGGGCGGAACCGGGGAGCTGTTTTTT
TRBJ2-1,many,TRBV18,-,CASVPAGDNEQFF,TGTGCCAGCGTCCCTGCAGGGGACAATGAGCAGTTCTTC
TRBJ2-7,-,TRBV5-6,-,CASSARGLSSYEQYF,TGTGCCAGCAGCGCCCGGGGACTTAGCTCCTACGAGCAGTACTTC
TRBJ1-1,many,TRBV2,-,CASRGRIENTEAFF,TGTGCCAGCAGAGGCAGAATAGAAAACACTGAAGCTTTCTTT
TRBJ2-6,few,TRBV7-9,-,CASSRISGANVLTF,TGTGCCAGCAGCCGTATCTCTGGGGCCAACGTCCTGACTTTC
TRBJ2-7,few,TRBV20-1,-,CSVDGGSGYEQYF,TGCAGTGTCGATGGGGGGAGTGGGTACGAGCAGTACTTC
TRBJ2-3,-,TRBV11-2,-,CASSLMEFTDTQYF,TGTGCCAGCAGCTTAATGGAGTTCACAGATACGCAGTATTTT
TRBJ2-1,few,TRBV11-2,TRBD2,CASGHSGSYNEQFF,TGTGCCAGCGGTCATAGCGGGTCCTACAATGAGCAGTTCTTC